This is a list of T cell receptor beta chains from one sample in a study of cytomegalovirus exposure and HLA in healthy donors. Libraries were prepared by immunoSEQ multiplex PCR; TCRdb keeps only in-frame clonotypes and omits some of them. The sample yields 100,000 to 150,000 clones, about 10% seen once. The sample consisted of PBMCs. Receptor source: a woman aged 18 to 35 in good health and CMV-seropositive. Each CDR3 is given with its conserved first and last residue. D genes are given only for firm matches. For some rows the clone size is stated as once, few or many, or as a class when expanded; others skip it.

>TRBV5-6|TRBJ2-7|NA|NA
TGTGCCAGCAGCCAACTAGCTACGACCGAGCAGTACTTC
CASSQLATTEQYF
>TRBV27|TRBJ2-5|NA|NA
TGTGCCAGCAGTTTATCAATTTCGGGGAAGACCCAGTACTTC
CASSLSISGKTQYF
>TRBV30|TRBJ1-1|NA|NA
TGTGCCTGGAGTTCCTTTTCAGTAAACACTGAAGCTTTCTTT
CAWSSFSVNTEAFF
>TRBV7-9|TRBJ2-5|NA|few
TGTGCCAGCAGCCCCTCGGGGACCCAGTACTTC
CASSPSGTQYF
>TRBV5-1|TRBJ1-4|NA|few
TGCGCCAGCAGCTCGAGCCCTGGCGGTCTCGGTGAAAAACTGTTTTTT
CASSSSPGGLGEKLFF
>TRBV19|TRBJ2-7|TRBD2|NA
TGTGCCAGTAGTGCATCTAGCGGAGTCTACGAGCAGTACTTC
CASSASSGVYEQYF
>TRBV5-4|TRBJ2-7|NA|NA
TGTGCCAGCAGCTTTAGGGGGGGAGACGAGCAGTACTTC
CASSFRGGDEQYF
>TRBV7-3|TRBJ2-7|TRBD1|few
TGTGCCAGCAGCTTCCTGGACAGGGGGAGATCCTACGAGCAGTACTTC
CASSFLDRGRSYEQYF
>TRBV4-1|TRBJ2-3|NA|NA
TGCGCCAGCAGCCAAGGGGACTCCCCTCAGTATTTT
CASSQGDSPQYF
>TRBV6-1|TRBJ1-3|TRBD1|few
TGTGCCAGCGACAGGACAGGGTATGGAAACACCATATATTTT
CASDRTGYGNTIYF
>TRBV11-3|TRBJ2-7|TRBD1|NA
TGTGCCAGCAGCTTAGACAGGGGGTCCTACGAGCAGTACTTC
CASSLDRGSYEQYF
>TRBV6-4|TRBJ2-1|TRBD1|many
TGTGCCAGCAGCCAACAGGGGGCTGTCAATGAGCAGTTCTTC
CASSQQGAVNEQFF
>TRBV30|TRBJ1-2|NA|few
TGTGCCTGGAGTGAGGGAGTACGGGTCTATGGCTACACCTTC
CAWSEGVRVYGYTF
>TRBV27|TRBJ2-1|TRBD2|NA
TGTGCCAGTAGACTAGGACTAGCGGGATACAATGAGCAGTTCTTC
CASRLGLAGYNEQFF
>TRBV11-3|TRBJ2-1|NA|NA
TGTGCCAGCAGCTTCGGGGGAGTAACCAATGAGCAGTTCTTC
CASSFGGVTNEQFF
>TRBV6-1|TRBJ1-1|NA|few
TGTGCCAGCAGGGACAGCCGGACGGTGGGCACTGAAGCTTTCTTT
CASRDSRTVGTEAFF
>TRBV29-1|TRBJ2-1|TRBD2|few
TGCAGCGCAGGGACTAGCGGGAAAGGCGAGCAGTTCTTC
CSAGTSGKGEQFF
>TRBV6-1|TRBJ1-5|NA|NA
TGTGCCAGCAGTGAAGCTCGATGGGGGCCTCAGCCCCAGCATTTT
CASSEARWGPQPQHF
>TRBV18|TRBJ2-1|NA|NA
TGTGCCAGCTCACCATGGCAGGGGGGAGACAATGAGCAGTTCTTC
CASSPWQGGDNEQFF
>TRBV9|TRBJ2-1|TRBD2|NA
TGTGCCAGCAGCTTGACTAGCGGGACTAGAAATGAGCAGTTCTTC
CASSLTSGTRNEQFF
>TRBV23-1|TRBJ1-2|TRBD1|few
TGCGCCAGCAGCCCGAGGACAGGTCTTTGCTACACCTTC
CASSPRTGLCYTF
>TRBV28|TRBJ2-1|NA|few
TGTGCCAGCAGCTCACTAGGAGTTTCCTACAATGAGCAGTTCTTC
CASSSLGVSYNEQFF
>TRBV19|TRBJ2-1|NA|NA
TGTGCCAGTAGTATGGGGGGCAATGAGCAGTTCTTC
CASSMGGNEQFF